Here is one T cell receptor beta chain with its context. The data stem from a study of CD8+ T cells in alopecia areata. For the study at large: After 6 to 18 months of tofacitinib, follow-up continued 6 months off drug.

The treatment here: oral pan-JAK inhibitor, 5-10 mg twice daily. The CDR3 is 15 residues long. Germline-derived CDR1 and CDR2 are SGDLS and YYNGEE. V was pared by 0 bases and J by 3 bases, with 5 bases of the junction left unmatched. After isolation, RNA underwent reverse transcription to generate cDNA as the sequencing template. TCRdb keeps only in-frame clones here, not all; method: immunoSEQ multiplex PCR. The table records approximately 280,000 clones, roughly 60% of them present only once. The chain has TRBV9 and TRBJ2-5; 7 bases match TRBD2. The sample consisted of CD4+ T cells sorted from blood, taken at week 24, from a patient treated with tofacitinib. This receptor was obtained from a human donor with alopecia areata. As DNA, the CDR3 is TGTGCCAGCAGCGTAGGATGGACTAGTGAAGAGACCCAGTACTTC. Its protein product is CASSVGWTSEETQYF.